This T cell receptor (beta chain) comes out of a study of T-cell reconstitution after alpha-beta-depleted transplantation in children. Per the germline V gene, CDR1 is SGHRS and CDR2 is YFSETQ. The CDR3 runs 15 residues. Trimming removed 4 bases from V and 4 bases from J, with 17 bases in between. For TCRbeta, the library was prepared with unique molecular identifiers. One entry per CDR3 protein results from TCRdb running MiXCR on the PCR reads. The profile covers about 980,000 distinct CDR3 sequences, with roughly 29% appearing a single time and roughly 27% taken by the ten largest. The chain carries TRBV5-1 and TRBJ1-2; no definite D call. This sample comprised PBMCs, mostly from graft donor cells, obtained 360 days after TCRalphabeta/CD19-depleted stem cell transplant. The TCR originated in a boy under two years old who had a stem cell transplant for SCID, so the T cells may come from the graft donor. CDR3 sequence: CASSRDPDGSYGYTF. CDR3 sequence (DNA): TGCGCCAGCAGCCGAGACCCGGACGGGAGCTATGGCTACACCTTC. The full variable domain, completed using reference TRBV5-1 and TRBJ1-2, is KAGVTQTPRYLIKTRGQQVTLSCSPISGHRSVSWYQQTPGQGLQFLFEYFSETQRNKGNFPGRFSGRQFSNSRSEMNVSTLELGDSALYLCASSRDPDGSYGYTFGSGTRLTVV.